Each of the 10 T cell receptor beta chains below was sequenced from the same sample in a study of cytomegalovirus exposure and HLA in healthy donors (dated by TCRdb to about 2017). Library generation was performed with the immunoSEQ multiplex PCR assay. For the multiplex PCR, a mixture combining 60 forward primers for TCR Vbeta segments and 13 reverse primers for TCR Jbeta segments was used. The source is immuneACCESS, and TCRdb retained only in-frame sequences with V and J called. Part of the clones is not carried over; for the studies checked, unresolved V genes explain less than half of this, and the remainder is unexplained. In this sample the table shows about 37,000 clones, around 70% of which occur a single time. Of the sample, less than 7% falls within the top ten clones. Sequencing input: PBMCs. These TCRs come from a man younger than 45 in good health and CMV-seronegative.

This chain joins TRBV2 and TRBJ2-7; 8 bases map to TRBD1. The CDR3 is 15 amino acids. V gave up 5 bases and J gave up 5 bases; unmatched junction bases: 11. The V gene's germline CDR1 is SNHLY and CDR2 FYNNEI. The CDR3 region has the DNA TGTGCCAGCAGTCAACTACCCGGACAGGGCGACGAGCAGTACTTC. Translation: CASSQLPGQGDEQYF.

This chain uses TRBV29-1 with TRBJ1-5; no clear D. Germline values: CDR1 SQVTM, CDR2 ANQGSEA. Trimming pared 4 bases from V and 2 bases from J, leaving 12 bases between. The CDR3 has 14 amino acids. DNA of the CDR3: TGCAGCGTTGGGGAGGGAGATGGCAATCAGCCCCAGCATTTT. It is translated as CSVGEGDGNQPQHF.

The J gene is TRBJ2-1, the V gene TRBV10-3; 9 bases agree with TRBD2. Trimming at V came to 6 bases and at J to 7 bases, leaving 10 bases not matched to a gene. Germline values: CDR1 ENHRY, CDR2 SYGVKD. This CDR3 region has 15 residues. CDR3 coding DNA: TGTGCCATCAGCGCCGCGGGGGGGAATAGTAATGAGCAGTTCTTC. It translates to CAISAAGGNSNEQFF.

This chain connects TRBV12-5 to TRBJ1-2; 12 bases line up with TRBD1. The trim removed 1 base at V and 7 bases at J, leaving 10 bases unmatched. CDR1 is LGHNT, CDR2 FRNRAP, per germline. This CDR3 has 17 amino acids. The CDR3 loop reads CASGLESPGQGALGYTF. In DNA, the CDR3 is TGTGCTAGTGGTTTGGAAAGCCCGGGACAGGGGGCGCTTGGCTACACCTTC.

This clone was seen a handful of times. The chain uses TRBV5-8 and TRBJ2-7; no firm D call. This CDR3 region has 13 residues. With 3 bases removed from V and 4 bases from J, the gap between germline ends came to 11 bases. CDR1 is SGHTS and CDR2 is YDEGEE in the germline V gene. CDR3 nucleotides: TGTGCCAGCAGCTATCGGATGCGGTACGAGCAGTACTTC. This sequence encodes CASSYRMRYEQYF.

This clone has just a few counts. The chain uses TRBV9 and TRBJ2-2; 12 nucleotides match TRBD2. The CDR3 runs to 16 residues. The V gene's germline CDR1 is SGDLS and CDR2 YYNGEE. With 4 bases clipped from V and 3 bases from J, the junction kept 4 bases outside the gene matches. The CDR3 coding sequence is TGTGCCAGCAGCCCCCGACTAGCGGGAGACACCGGGGAGCTGTTTTTT. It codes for CASSPRLAGDTGELFF.

The CDR3 nucleotides are TGTGCCAGCAGTTTACGAGGGATAACTAATGAAAAACTGTTTTTT. It translates to CASSLRGITNEKLFF. The chain joins TRBV27 to TRBJ1-4; D gene ambiguous. Germline V gene sequence: CDR1 MNHEY, CDR2 SMNVEV (reference sequence). Trimming pared 2 bases from V and 1 base from J, leaving 8 bases between. This CDR3 has 15 residues.

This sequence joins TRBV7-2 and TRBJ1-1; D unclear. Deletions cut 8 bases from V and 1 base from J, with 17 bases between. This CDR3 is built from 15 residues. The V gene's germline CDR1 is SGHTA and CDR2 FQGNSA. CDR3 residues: CASPKKEGENTEAFF. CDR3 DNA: TGTGCCAGCCCTAAAAAGGAGGGAGAGAACACTGAAGCTTTCTTT. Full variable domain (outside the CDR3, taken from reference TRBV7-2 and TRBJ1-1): GAGVSQSPSNKVTEKGKDVELRCDPISGHTALYWYRQSLGQGLEFLIYFQGNSAPDKSGLPSDRFSAERTGGSVSTLTIQRTQQEDSAVYLCASPKKEGENTEAFFGQGTRLTVV.

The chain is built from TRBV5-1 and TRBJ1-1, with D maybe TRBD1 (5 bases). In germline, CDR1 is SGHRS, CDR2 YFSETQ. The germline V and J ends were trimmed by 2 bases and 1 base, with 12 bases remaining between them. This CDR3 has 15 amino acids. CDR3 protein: CASSLDGAGNTEAFF. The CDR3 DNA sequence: TGCGCCAGCAGCTTAGATGGGGCTGGGAACACTGAAGCTTTCTTT.

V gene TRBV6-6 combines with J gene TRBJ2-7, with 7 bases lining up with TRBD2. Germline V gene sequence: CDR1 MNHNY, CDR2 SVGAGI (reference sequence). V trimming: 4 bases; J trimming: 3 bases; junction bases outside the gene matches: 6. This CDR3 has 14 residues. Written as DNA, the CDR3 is TGTGCCAGCAGTTCCGGCGGGGGAGTCTACGAGCAGTACTTC. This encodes CASSSGGGVYEQYF.